The entry below describes one TCR beta chain. The germline CDR1 and CDR2 sequences are WSHSY and SAAADI. The CDR3 totals 15 residues. J lost 2 bases, V lost 3 bases, and 4 bases had no gene match. The data were obtained in a study of blood T cell repertoires in COVID-19. About the research overall: The United States, Italy and Spain were the sources of the acute and convalescent COVID-19 samples.

How the authors handled the data: Quantification of nucleated cells was approximated via reference gene primer amplification. The method was immunoSEQ multiplex PCR; TCRdb's version includes in-frame clones alone and lacks a portion of them. D and trimming come from the DNA, and the V and J calls and clone size come from that table. The repertoire holds 85,000 to 130,000 clones, with roughly 89% as singletons. This TCR was sampled from a human donor in a cohort sampled during active COVID-19. The rearrangement links TRBV10-2 to TRBJ2-7; 10 nucleotides align to TRBD2. Sequenced sample: peripheral blood. The CDR3 protein is CASSDLAGAAYEQYF. The CDR3 bases are TGCGCCAGCAGTGACCTAGCGGGAGCCGCCTACGAGCAGTACTTC.